This T cell receptor (beta chain) originates from a study of blood T cell repertoires in COVID-19. Repertoires were generated with immunoSEQ multiplex PCR, while TCRdb's copy carries only in-frame clones and drops some. The sample carries about 180,000 clones, approximately 90% recorded once. Trimming at V came to 7 bases and at J to 2 bases, leaving 2 bases not matched to a gene. The germline gives CDR1 GTSNPN, CDR2 SVGIG (reference sequence). The CDR3 sequence is 13 residues long. The sequence came from a woman in her thirties with active or convalescent COVID-19. This rearrangement joins TRBV30 to TRBJ2-3; TRBD2 matches 11 bases. The sequenced sample consisted of peripheral blood. The CDR3 spells CASSGGLTDTQYF. CDR3 nucleotides: TGTGCCTCTAGCGGGGGGCTCACAGATACGCAGTATTTT.